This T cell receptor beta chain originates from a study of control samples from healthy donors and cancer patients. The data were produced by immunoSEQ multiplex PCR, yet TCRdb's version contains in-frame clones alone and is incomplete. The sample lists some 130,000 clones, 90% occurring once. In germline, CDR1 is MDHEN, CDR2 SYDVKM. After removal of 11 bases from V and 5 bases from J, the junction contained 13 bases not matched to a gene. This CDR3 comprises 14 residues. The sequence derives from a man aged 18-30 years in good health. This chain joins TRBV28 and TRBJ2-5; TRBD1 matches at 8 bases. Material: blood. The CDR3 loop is CASYGRGRRETQYF. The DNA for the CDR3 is TGTGCCTCCTATGGCAGGGGGCGCCGTGAGACCCAGTACTTC.